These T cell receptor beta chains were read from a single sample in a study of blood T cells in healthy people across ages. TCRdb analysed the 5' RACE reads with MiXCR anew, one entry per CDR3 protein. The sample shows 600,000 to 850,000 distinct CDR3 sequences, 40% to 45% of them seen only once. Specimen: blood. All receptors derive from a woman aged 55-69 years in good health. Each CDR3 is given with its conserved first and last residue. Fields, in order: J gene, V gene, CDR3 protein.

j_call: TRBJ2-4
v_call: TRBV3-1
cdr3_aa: CASSQGATSIAKNIQYF

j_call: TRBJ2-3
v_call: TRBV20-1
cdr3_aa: CSARDKRGVTDTQYF

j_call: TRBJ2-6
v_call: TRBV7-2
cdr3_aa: CASSASALSSGANVLTF

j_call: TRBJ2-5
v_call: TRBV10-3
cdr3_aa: CAIQGRVEGETQYF

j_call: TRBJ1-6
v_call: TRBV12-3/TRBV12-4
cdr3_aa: CASSLEGPYNSPLHF

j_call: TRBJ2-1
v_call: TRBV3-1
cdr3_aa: CASSQVSSGQGANEQFF

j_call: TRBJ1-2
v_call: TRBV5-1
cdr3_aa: CASSRLGSNYGYTF

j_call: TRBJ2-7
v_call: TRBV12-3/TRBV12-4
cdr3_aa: CASSLNGIHEQYF

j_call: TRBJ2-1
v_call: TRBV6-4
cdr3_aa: CASSVTSMGTYNEQFF

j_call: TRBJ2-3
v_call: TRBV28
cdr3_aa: CATRDQSANTDTQYF

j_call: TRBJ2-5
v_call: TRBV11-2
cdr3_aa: CASSPGRDLQEAQYF

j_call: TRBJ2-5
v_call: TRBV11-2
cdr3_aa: CASNFVSLQETQYF

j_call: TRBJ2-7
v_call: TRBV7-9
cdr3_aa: CASSFGDSRTYEQYF

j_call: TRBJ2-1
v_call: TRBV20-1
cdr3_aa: CSAWTSHSDEQFF

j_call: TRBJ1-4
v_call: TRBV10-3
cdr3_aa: CAISAGQSEKLFF

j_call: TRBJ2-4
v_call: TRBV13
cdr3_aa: CASSVDGDYAKYF

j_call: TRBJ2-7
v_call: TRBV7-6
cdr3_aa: CASSLASGTTVYEQYF

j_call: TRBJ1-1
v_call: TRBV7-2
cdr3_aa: CASSPSGQGARGTEAFF

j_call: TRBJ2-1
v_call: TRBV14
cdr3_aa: CASSQAVEQFF

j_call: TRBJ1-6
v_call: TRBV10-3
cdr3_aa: CAISGKEDSPLHF

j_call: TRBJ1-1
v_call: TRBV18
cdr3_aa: CASSPKTGGSTNTEAFF

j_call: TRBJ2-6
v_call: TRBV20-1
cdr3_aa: CSASPRTDLSGANVLTF

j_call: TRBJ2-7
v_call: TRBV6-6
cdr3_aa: CASRVGLGYEQYF

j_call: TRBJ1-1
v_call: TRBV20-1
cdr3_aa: CSARDQGPGTSSEAFF

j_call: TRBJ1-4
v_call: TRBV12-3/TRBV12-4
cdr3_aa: CASSSSGGGAEKLFF

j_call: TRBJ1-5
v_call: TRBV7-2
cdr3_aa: CAVSLAGSNQPQHF